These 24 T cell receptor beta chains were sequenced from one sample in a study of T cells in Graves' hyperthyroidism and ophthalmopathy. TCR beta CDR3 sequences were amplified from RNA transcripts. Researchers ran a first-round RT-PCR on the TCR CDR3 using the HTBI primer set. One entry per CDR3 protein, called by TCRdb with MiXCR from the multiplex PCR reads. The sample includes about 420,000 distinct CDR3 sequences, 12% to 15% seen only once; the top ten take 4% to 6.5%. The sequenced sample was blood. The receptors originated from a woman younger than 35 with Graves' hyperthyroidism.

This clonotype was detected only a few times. CDR3 loop: CASKSSGRINEQFF. In DNA, the CDR3 is TGTGCCAGCAAATCTAGCGGGAGAATCAATGAGCAGTTCTTC. The genes are TRBV6-1 and TRBJ2-1, with TRBD2 matching over 10 bases. Germline-derived CDR1 and CDR2 are MNHNS and SASEGT. CDR3 size: 14 residues. V lost 7 bases to trimming and J lost 6 bases; unmatched junction nucleotides: 6.

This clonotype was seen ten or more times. The CDR3: CSASGAGFGTQYF. CDR3 in DNA: TGCAGTGCAAGTGGGGCAGGATTCGGGACCCAGTACTTC. V is TRBV20-1 and J is TRBJ2-5, with TRBD1 as a possible D gene (5 bases). Trimming removed 6 bases at V and 7 bases at J, with 18 bases between. Germline CDR1 DFQATT, CDR2 SNEGSKA (reference sequence). This CDR3 spans 13 amino acids.

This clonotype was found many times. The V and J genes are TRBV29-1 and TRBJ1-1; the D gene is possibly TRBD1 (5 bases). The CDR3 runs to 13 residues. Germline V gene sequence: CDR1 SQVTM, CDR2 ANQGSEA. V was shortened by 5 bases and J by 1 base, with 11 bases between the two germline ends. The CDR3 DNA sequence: TGCAGCGTTAACCAGGGCCCGAACACTGAAGCTTTCTTT. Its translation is CSVNQGPNTEAFF.

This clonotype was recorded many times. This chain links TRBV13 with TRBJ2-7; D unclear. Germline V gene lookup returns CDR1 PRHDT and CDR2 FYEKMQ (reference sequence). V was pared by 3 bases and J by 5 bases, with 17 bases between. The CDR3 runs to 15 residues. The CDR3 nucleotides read TGTGCCAGCAGCTTGATTCGACGGAAGGCTAACGAGCAGTACTTC. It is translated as CASSLIRRKANEQYF.

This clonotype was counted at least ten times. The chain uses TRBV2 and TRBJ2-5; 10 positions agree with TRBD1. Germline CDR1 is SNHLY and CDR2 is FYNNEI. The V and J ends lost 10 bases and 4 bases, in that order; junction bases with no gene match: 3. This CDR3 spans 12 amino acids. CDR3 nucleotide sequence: TGTGCCACCAGGACAGGGGGAGAGACCCAGTACTTC. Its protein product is CATRTGGETQYF.

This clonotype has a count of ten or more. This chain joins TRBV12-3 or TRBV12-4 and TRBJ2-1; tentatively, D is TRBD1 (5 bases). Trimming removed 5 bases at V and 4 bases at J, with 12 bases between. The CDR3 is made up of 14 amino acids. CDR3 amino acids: CASSDSLGYNEQFF. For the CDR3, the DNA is TGTGCCAGCAGTGACAGCCTTGGATACAATGAGCAGTTCTTC.

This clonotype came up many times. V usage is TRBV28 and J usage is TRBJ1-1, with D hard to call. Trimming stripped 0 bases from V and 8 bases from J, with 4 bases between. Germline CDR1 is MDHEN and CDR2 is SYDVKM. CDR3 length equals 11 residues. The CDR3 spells CASSLWEEAFF. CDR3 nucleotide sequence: TGTGCCAGCAGTTTATGGGAAGAAGCTTTCTTT.

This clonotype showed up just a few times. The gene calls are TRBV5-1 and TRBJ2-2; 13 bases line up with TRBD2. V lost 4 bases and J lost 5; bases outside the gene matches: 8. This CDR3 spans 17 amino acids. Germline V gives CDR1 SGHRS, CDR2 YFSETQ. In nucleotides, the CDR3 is TGCGCCAGCAGCCACGGACTAGCGGGAGTAAAAACCGGGGAGCTGTTTTTT. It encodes CASSHGLAGVKTGELFF.

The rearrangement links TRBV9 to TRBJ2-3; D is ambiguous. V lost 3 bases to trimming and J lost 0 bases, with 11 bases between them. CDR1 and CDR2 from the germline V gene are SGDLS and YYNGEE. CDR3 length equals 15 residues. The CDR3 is CASSAGEPSTDTQYF. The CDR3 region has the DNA TGTGCCAGCAGCGCGGGTGAACCTAGCACAGATACGCAGTATTTT.

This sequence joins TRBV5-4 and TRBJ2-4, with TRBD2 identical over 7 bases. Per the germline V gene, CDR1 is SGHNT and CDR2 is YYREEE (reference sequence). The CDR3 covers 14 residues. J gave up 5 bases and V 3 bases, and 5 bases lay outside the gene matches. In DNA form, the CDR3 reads TGTGCCAGCAGCTCAACTAGCGTCCAAAACATTCAGTACTTC. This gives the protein CASSSTSVQNIQYF.

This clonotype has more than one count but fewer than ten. CDR3 sequence reads: CASSTHVGGNNEKLFF. The CDR3 DNA reads TGTGCCAGCAGCACACACGTGGGGGGTAATAATGAAAAACTGTTTTTT. The rearrangement uses TRBV11-2 and TRBJ1-4; perhaps TRBD1 as D (5 bases). V was trimmed by 5 bases and J by 4 bases, leaving 17 bases between them. The CDR3 length is 16 residues. Per germline, CDR1 SGHAT and CDR2 FQNNGV.

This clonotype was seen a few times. The DNA for the CDR3 is TGCAGTGCCAGGAGGACTAGCGGGATGGCGGATACGCAGTATTTT. Residues: CSARRTSGMADTQYF. The chain is built from TRBV20-1 and TRBJ2-3; TRBD2 matches 12 bases. Trimming cost V 6 bases and J 6 bases; bases outside gene matches: 10. Germline loops: CDR1 DFQATT, CDR2 SNEGSKA (reference sequence). This CDR3 region has 15 residues.

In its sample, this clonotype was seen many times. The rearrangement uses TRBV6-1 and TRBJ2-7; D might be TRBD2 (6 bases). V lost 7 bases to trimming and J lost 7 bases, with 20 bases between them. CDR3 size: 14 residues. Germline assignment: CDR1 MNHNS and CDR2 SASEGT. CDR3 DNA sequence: TGTGCCAGCAAAGAACCGGGCAGCGGGTTGGAGCAGTACTTC. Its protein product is CASKEPGSGLEQYF.

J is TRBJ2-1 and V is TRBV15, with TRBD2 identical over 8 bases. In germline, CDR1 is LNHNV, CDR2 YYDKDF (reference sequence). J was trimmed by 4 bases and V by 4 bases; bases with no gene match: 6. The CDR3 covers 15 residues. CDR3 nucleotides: TGTGCCACCAGCAAACGGAGCGGGAGTTACAATGAGCAGTTCTTC. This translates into CATSKRSGSYNEQFF.

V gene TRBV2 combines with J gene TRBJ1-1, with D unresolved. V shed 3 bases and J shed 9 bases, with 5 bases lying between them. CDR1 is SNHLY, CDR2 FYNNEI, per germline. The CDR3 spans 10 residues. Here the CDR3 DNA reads TGTGCCAGCAGTGAGGAAAAAGCTTTCTTT. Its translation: CASSEEKAFF.

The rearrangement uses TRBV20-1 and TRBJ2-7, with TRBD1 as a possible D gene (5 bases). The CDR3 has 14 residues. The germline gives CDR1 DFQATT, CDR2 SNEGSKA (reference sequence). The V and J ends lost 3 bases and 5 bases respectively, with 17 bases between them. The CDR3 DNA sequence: TGCAGTGCTAGGTCGCAGGGAACGGGCGACGAGCAGTACTTC. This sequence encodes CSARSQGTGDEQYF.

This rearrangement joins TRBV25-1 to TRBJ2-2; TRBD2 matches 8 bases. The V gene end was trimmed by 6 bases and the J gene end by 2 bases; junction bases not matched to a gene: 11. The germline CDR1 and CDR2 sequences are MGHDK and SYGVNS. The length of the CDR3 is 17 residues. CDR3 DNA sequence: TGTGCCAGCAGCCGAGTCGCCGGGAGGGCTAACACCGGGGAGCTGTTTTTT. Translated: CASSRVAGRANTGELFF.

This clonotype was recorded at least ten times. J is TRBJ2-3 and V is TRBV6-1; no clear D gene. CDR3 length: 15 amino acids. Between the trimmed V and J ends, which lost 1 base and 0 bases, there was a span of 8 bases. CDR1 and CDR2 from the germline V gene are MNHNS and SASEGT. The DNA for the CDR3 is TGTGCCAGCAGTGAAGGGGCGCCTAGCACAGATACGCAGTATTTT. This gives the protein CASSEGAPSTDTQYF.

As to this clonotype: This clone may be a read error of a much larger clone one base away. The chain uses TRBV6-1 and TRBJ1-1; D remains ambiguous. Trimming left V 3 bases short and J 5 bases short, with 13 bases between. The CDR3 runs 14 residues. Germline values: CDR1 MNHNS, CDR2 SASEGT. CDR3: CASSESNGRTEAFF. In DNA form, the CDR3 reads TGTGCCAGCAGTGAGTCGAACGGGAGGACTGAAGCTTTCTTT.

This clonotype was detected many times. In nucleotides, the CDR3 is TGTGCCAGCAGCTTAGCAGGGGATAATGGAGATACGCAGTATTTT. Amino acid sequence: CASSLAGDNGDTQYF. The gene calls are TRBV13 and TRBJ2-3; D is perhaps TRBD1 (6 bases). Trimming cost V 1 base and J 5 bases, with 13 bases left between them. This CDR3 contains 15 residues. CDR1 and CDR2 (germline): PRHDT, FYEKMQ (reference sequence).

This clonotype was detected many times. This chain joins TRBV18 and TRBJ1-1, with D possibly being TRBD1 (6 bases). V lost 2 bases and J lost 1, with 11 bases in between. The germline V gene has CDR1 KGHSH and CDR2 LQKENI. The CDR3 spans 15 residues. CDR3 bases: TGTGCCAGCTCACCAAGGACAGTGCAGAACACTGAAGCTTTCTTT. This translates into CASSPRTVQNTEAFF.

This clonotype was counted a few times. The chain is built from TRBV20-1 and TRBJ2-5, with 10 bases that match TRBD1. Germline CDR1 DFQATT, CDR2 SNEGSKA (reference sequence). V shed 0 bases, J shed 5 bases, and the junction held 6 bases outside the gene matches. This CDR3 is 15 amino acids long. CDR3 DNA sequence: TGCAGTGCTAGAGATGGAGACAGGGGGCGGGAGACCCAGTACTTC. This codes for CSARDGDRGRETQYF.

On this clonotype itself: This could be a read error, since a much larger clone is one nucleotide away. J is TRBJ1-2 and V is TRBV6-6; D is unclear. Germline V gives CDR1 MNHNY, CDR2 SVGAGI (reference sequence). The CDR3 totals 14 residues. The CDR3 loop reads CASSFHLKDYGHTF. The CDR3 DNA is TGTGCCAGCAGTTTCCACCTTAAGGACTATGGCCACACCTTC.

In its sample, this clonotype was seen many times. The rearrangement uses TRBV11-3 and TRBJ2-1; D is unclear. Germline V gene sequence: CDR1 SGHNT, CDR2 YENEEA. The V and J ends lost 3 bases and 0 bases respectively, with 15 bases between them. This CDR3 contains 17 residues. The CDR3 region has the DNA TGTGCCAGCAGCTTCGCCGGTCCTGCAAGCTCCTACAATGAGCAGTTCTTC. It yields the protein CASSFAGPASSYNEQFF.